The 5 T cell receptor beta chains given below trace back to one sample, sequenced in a study of blood T cell repertoires in COVID-19 (dated by TCRdb to 2019 to 2021). Library preparation used the immunoSEQ multiplex PCR assay. TCRdb limited this immuneACCESS table to in-frame rearrangements with V and J called. A share of clones is missing; checked studies link under half to unresolved V genes, and the rest is unexplained. This sample gives roughly 230,000 clones in total; 82% of them show up just once. Approximately 3.6% of the sample belongs to the ten largest clones. Sequencing input: PBMCs or T cells enriched from blood (not recorded which). The receptors were gathered from a woman in her fifties or sixties who had recovered from COVID-19.

This clone has only a few counts. V gene TRBV10-3 combines with J gene TRBJ1-1, with TRBD1 matching over 9 bases. The CDR3 contains 14 residues. The germline gives CDR1 ENHRY, CDR2 SYGVKD. The ends lost 7 bases at V and 3 bases at J; junction bases unmatched: 6. The CDR3 region is CAITRQGGDTEAFF. The CDR3 nucleotides read TGTGCCATCACCAGACAGGGGGGGGACACTGAAGCTTTCTTT.

V usage is TRBV9 and J usage is TRBJ2-1; 13 bases map to TRBD2. The CDR3 has 19 amino acids. Germline V gene sequence: CDR1 SGDLS, CDR2 YYNGEE. V lost 4 bases, J lost 6 bases, and 16 bases stayed unmatched. The CDR3 loop is CASSPPGRLTSGGPNEQFF. The CDR3, as DNA: TGTGCCAGCAGCCCCCCGGGACGGCTGACTAGCGGGGGGCCCAATGAGCAGTTCTTC.

The chain recombines TRBV29-1 with TRBJ2-7; D might be TRBD1 (5 bases). Germline CDR1 and CDR2: SQVTM and ANQGSEA. Between the trimmed V and J ends, which lost 7 bases and 0 bases, there was a span of 13 bases. There are 13 residues in the CDR3. The CDR3, as DNA: TGCAGCGCCAGGGCTTCCCTCTCCTACGAGCAGTACTTC. Its translation is CSARASLSYEQYF.

V is TRBV18 and J is TRBJ2-5; unclear D gene. CDR3 length equals 14 residues. V was clipped by 3 bases and J by 3 bases, with 11 bases between them. Germline V lookup: CDR1 KGHSH, CDR2 LQKENI. This CDR3 is CASSPSTTKETQYF. Here the CDR3 DNA reads TGTGCCAGCTCACCTTCGACAACCAAAGAGACCCAGTACTTC.

This sequence joins TRBV11-2 and TRBJ2-1; perhaps TRBD2 as D (5 bases). Per germline, CDR1 SGHAT and CDR2 FQNNGV. The CDR3 spans 14 residues. Between the trimmed V and J ends, which lost 4 bases and 2 bases, there was a span of 9 bases. CDR3 in amino acids: CASSSHGTYNEQFF. For the CDR3, the DNA is TGTGCCAGCAGCTCCCACGGGACCTACAATGAGCAGTTCTTC.